A single sample gave rise to the 28 T cell receptor beta chains below, sequenced in a study of long-term antiretroviral therapy in people with HIV. At the survey level, the v3.0 immunoSEQ assay was run. Method: immunoSEQ multiplex PCR; TCRdb's copy keeps in-frame clones and lacks some. In the table there are roughly 42,000 clones, more than 80% of which are singletons. Sequenced here: unsorted PBMCs, sampled 3.1 years after starting antiretroviral therapy. Receptor source: a woman between 45 and 65 years old with HIV.

This clone appeared a few times. The gene calls are TRBV19 and TRBJ2-7; 12 bases agree with TRBD2. V was pared by 5 bases and J by 2 bases, with 7 bases of the junction left unmatched. This CDR3 region has 16 residues. CDR1 and CDR2 from the germline V gene are LNHDA and SQIVND (reference sequence). The CDR3 is CASSPMTSGGPYEQYF. The CDR3 DNA sequence: TGTGCCAGTAGTCCAATGACTAGCGGGGGACCCTACGAGCAGTACTTC.

The rearrangement joins TRBV30 to TRBJ1-3, with D tentatively TRBD1 (6 bases). This CDR3 is 15 amino acids long. V lost 3 bases, J lost 0 bases, and 12 bases lay in between. CDR1 and CDR2 from the germline V gene are GTSNPN and SVGIG (reference sequence). CDR3 nucleotides: TGTGCCTGGAGAACACAGGGAAACTCTGGAAACACCATATATTTT. Amino acid sequence: CAWRTQGNSGNTIYF.

This clone was counted once. This sequence joins TRBV5-1 and TRBJ2-1, with D maybe TRBD2 (6 bases). The germline V gene has CDR1 SGHRS and CDR2 YFSETQ. This CDR3 comprises 15 residues. V gave up 6 bases and J gave up 1 base, with 14 bases separating them. The CDR3 bases are TGCGCCAGCACATGGGGGACTTCGTCCTACAATGAGCAGTTCTTC. The encoded protein is CASTWGTSSYNEQFF.

The chain links TRBV14 to TRBJ2-7, with D hard to call. This CDR3 contains 12 residues. With 0 bases removed from V and 13 bases from J, the gap between germline ends came to 13 bases. Germline V CDR1 and CDR2: SGHDN, FVKESK. CDR3: CASSQDRKLTYF. As DNA, the CDR3 is TGTGCCAGCAGCCAAGATAGGAAGTTAACATACTTC.

The chain employs TRBV9 and TRBJ1-2, with D uncertain. Looked up from germline, CDR1 is SGDLS and CDR2 is YYNGEE. The CDR3 extends over 13 amino acids. The V gene lost 0 bases and the J gene lost 4 bases, with 7 bases spanning the gap. Written as DNA, the CDR3 is TGTGCCAGCAGCGTAGAGGGCCGCTATGGCTACACCTTC. It yields the protein CASSVEGRYGYTF. Full variable domain (rest looked up from reference TRBV9 and TRBJ1-2): DSGVTQTPKHLITATGQRVTLRCSPRSGDLSVYWYQQSLDQGLQFLIQYYNGEERAKGNILERFSAQQFPDLHSELNLSSLELGDSALYFCASSVEGRYGYTFGSGTRLTVV.

V and J are TRBV27 and TRBJ2-3; D is uncertain. Germline CDR1 reads MNHEY; CDR2 reads SMNVEV (reference sequence). CDR3 length equals 14 residues. V lost 1 base and J lost 2, with 7 bases in between. CDR3 loop: CASSLFSATDTQYF. DNA for the CDR3: TGTGCCAGCAGTTTATTCTCCGCCACAGATACGCAGTATTTT.

The rearrangement joins TRBV29-1 to TRBJ1-1; 8 bases agree with TRBD1. This CDR3 comprises 13 residues. Germline loops: CDR1 SQVTM, CDR2 ANQGSEA. The DNA for the CDR3 is TGCGGATCGAGTACAGGGGGGAACACTGAAGCTTTCTTT. Translating it yields CGSSTGGNTEAFF.

CDR3 DNA sequence: TGTGCCAGCAGCGTAGGGCCCCAGGGGAGGAACGAGCAGTACTTC. Its translation is CASSVGPQGRNEQYF. This chain connects TRBV4-2 to TRBJ2-7, with D perhaps given as TRBD1 or TRBD2 (6 bases each). The V end was cut by 5 bases, the J end by 5 bases, with 19 bases between. CDR1 LGHNA and CDR2 YNFKEQ come from the germline V gene. This CDR3 is built from 15 residues.

The V call is TRBV9, the J call TRBJ2-3; D is possibly TRBD2 (5 bases). The germline V gene encodes CDR1 SGDLS and CDR2 YYNGEE. The V end lost 4 bases, the J end lost 0 bases, and 12 bases lay between the germline ends. The CDR3 is 15 amino acids. The CDR3 reads CASSRDYSSTDTQYF. CDR3 nucleotide sequence: TGTGCCAGCAGCCGAGACTACTCTAGCACAGATACGCAGTATTTT.

The CDR3, as DNA: TGTGCCAGCTCCTTAGGAGGGAGCTCCTATAATTCACCCCTCCACTTT. The encoded protein is CASSLGGSSYNSPLHF. The V gene is TRBV25-1, the J gene TRBJ1-6; D gene ambiguous. CDR1 is MGHDK and CDR2 is SYGVNS in the germline V gene. V was shortened by 8 bases and J by 0 bases, with 14 bases between the two germline ends. CDR3 length: 16 residues.

This clone was seen a handful of times. V and J are TRBV7-9 and TRBJ1-2, with 9 bases aligning to TRBD1. This CDR3 is built from 13 residues. V was pared by 5 bases and J by 6 bases, with 4 bases of the junction left unmatched. Germline CDR1 SEHNR, CDR2 FQNEAQ (reference sequence). The CDR3 region is CASSLGTGNGYTF. The CDR3 DNA reads as TGTGCCAGCAGCCTGGGGACAGGGAATGGCTACACCTTC. The full variable domain, rest sourced from reference TRBV7-9 and TRBJ1-2, is DTGVSQNPRHKITKRGQNVTFRCDPISEHNRLYWYRQTLGQGPEFLTYFQNEAQLEKSRLLSDRFSAERPKGSFSTLEIQRTEQGDSAMYLCASSLGTGNGYTFGSGTRLTVV.

The V gene is TRBV7-3, the J gene TRBJ1-1; possibly TRBD1 for D (5 bases). V was cut by 5 bases and J by 0 bases, with 16 bases left in between. CDR3 length equals 16 residues. Germline assignment: CDR1 SGHTA and CDR2 FQGTGA. CDR3 sequence reads: CASSPGPPRVNTEAFF. DNA of the CDR3: TGTGCCAGCAGCCCGGGACCTCCGAGGGTGAACACTGAAGCTTTCTTT.

This rearrangement joins TRBV7-9 to TRBJ1-5, with a weak D call TRBD1 (5 bases). V shed 0 bases and J shed 6 bases, with 12 bases lying between them. The CDR3 contains 15 residues. Germline values: CDR1 SEHNR, CDR2 FQNEAQ (reference sequence). The CDR3 DNA follows: TGTGCCAGCAGCTTAGCTGGAGGGGAGGGTCAGCCCCAGCATTTT. It is translated as CASSLAGGEGQPQHF.

The chain joins TRBV27 to TRBJ2-1, with 7 bases matching TRBD1. CDR1 and CDR2 from the germline V gene are MNHEY and SMNVEV (reference sequence). The CDR3 covers 15 residues. Trimming at V came to 2 bases and at J to 1 base, leaving 2 bases not matched to a gene. The CDR3: CASSLDRASYNEQFF. CDR3 in DNA: TGTGCCAGCAGTTTAGACAGGGCTTCCTACAATGAGCAGTTCTTC.

The gene calls are TRBV19 and TRBJ2-7; 7 bases align to TRBD1. Germline CDR1 reads LNHDA; CDR2 reads SQIVND (reference sequence). The CDR3 length is 12 residues. J was trimmed by 5 bases and V by 5 bases; bases with no gene match: 3. In DNA form, the CDR3 reads TGTGCCAGTAGTCCAGGGGGTGACGAGCAGTACTTC. Translated, it gives CASSPGGDEQYF. Based on the CDR3 plus reference TRBV19 and TRBJ2-7, the full variable domain is DGGITQSPKYLFRKEGQNVTLSCEQNLNHDAMYWYRQDPGQGLRLIYYSQIVNDFQKGDIAEGYSVSREKKESFPLTVTSAQKNPTAFYLCASSPGGDEQYFGPGTRLTVT.

The genes are TRBV7-9 and TRBJ1-1; D is possibly TRBD1 (5 bases). Germline loops: CDR1 SEHNR, CDR2 FQNEAQ (reference sequence). This CDR3 has 12 amino acids. Trimming took 5 bases from V and 4 from J, leaving 8 bases between them. The CDR3 loop reads CASSQGSTEAFF. CDR3 DNA: TGTGCCAGCAGCCAGGGAAGCACTGAAGCTTTCTTT.

The V call is TRBV7-6, the J call TRBJ2-7; 12 positions match TRBD2. J lost 3 bases, V lost 3 bases, and 6 bases had no gene match. This CDR3 spans 16 amino acids. The germline CDR1 and CDR2 sequences are SGHVS and FNYEAQ. The CDR3 region is CASSLATSGGIYEQYF. In nucleotides, the CDR3 is TGTGCCAGCAGCTTGGCCACTAGCGGGGGGATCTACGAGCAGTACTTC. The full variable domain, in which reference TRBV7-6 and TRBJ2-7 provide the parts outside the CDR3, is GAGVSQSPRYKVTKRGQDVALRCDPISGHVSLYWYRQALGQGPEFLTYFNYEAQQDKSGLPNDRFSAERPEGSISTLTIQRTEQRDSAMYRCASSLATSGGIYEQYFGPGTRLTVT.

The chain is built from TRBV5-4 and TRBJ2-1; the match to TRBD1 covers 7 bases. The CDR3 totals 14 residues. Germline-derived CDR1 and CDR2 are SGHNT and YYREEE (reference sequence). V shed 4 bases and J 4 bases; nucleotides not matched to a gene: 5. Written as DNA, the CDR3 is TGTGCCAGCAGCACCCGGGACAGTTACAATGAGCAGTTCTTC. Its protein product is CASSTRDSYNEQFF.

The CDR3 sequence: CASSQSGGANTQYF. For the CDR3, the DNA is TGTGCCAGCAGCCAGAGCGGGGGGGCGAATACGCAGTATTTT. This chain links TRBV7-3 with TRBJ2-3; TRBD2 aligns across 10 bases. The V and J ends lost 5 bases and 7 bases, in that order; junction bases with no gene match: 6. The CDR3 length is 14 residues. Germline V lookup: CDR1 SGHTA, CDR2 FQGTGA. Supplemented by reference TRBV7-3 and TRBJ2-3, the full variable domain reads GAGVSQTPSNKVTEKGKYVELRCDPISGHTALYWYRQSLGQGPEFLIYFQGTGAADDSGLPNDRFFAVRPEGSVSTLKIQRTERGDSAVYLCASSQSGGANTQYFGPGTRLTVL.

The V and J genes are TRBV5-8 and TRBJ1-5, with D possibly being TRBD1 (5 bases). CDR1 and CDR2 from the germline V gene are SGHTS and YDEGEE. V lost 4 bases to trimming and J lost 8 bases, with 19 bases between them. The CDR3 is 15 amino acids. The CDR3 here is CASSPLLGGGEPQHF. DNA of the CDR3: TGTGCCAGCAGCCCGTTGTTGGGGGGTGGCGAGCCCCAGCATTTT.

The chain joins TRBV6-6 to TRBJ2-1, with D possibly matching TRBD1 (6 bases). Trimming took off 7 bases at V and 4 bases at J, with 17 bases between the two ends. The CDR3 runs to 15 residues. Looked up from germline, CDR1 is MNHNY and CDR2 is SVGAGI (reference sequence). As DNA, the CDR3 is TGTGCCAGCATTAATAGCCGGGACAAATACAATGAGCAGTTCTTC. Amino acids: CASINSRDKYNEQFF.

The V gene is TRBV4-1, the J gene TRBJ2-1; TRBD1 aligns across 7 bases. The germline V gene encodes CDR1 MGHRA and CDR2 YSYEKL. J was trimmed by 0 bases and V by 1 base; bases with no gene match: 9. The CDR3 spans 18 residues. CDR3 nucleotide sequence: TGCGCCAGCAGCCAAGTGTTACGGGACAGATTCTCCTACAATGAGCAGTTCTTC. Protein: CASSQVLRDRFSYNEQFF.

The J gene is TRBJ1-4, the V gene TRBV19, with 7 bases aligning to TRBD1. This CDR3 region has 14 residues. Germline V gives CDR1 LNHDA, CDR2 SQIVND (reference sequence). V dropped 9 bases and J dropped 9; count of bases not matched to a gene: 13. The CDR3 loop reads CARPRQGREKKLFF. The CDR3 region has the DNA TGTGCCAGACCCCGACAGGGCCGGGAGAAAAAACTGTTTTTT.

The chain has TRBV19 and TRBJ1-4; no firm D call. The CDR3 extends over 11 amino acids. Germline loops: CDR1 LNHDA, CDR2 SQIVND (reference sequence). The germline V and J ends were trimmed by 9 bases and 10 bases, with 12 bases remaining between them. The CDR3 loop reads CASSQLGKLFF. The CDR3 region has the DNA TGTGCCAGCTCTCAACTTGGAAAACTGTTTTTT.

The chain has TRBV12-5 and TRBJ2-1; D not certain. This CDR3 comprises 13 residues. Germline assignment: CDR1 LGHNT and CDR2 FRNRAP. V lost 1 base to trimming and J lost 7 bases, with 8 bases between them. CDR3 region: CASGLEIPNEQFF. CDR3 DNA sequence: TGTGCTAGTGGTTTGGAAATTCCGAATGAGCAGTTCTTC.

This rearrangement joins TRBV5-4 to TRBJ2-3; D uncertain. The CDR3 is 16 residues long. Trimming removed 0 bases at V and 2 bases at J, with 13 bases between. CDR1 SGHNT and CDR2 YYREEE come from the germline V gene (reference sequence). The CDR3 sequence: CASSLEGTLPTDTQYF. CDR3 nucleotides: TGTGCCAGCAGCTTGGAGGGAACCCTCCCCACAGATACGCAGTATTTT.

The chain combines TRBV5-1 with TRBJ1-3; D unclear. Trimming stripped 3 bases from V and 1 base from J, with 17 bases between. Germline CDR1 is SGHRS and CDR2 is YFSETQ. The CDR3 is made up of 17 amino acids. CDR3 sequence: CASSSQPGSQSGNTIYF. The CDR3 nucleotides read TGCGCCAGCAGCTCTCAGCCGGGGTCACAATCTGGAAACACCATATATTTT.

The chain employs TRBV2 and TRBJ1-6; no clear D. This CDR3 region has 12 residues. Germline V lookup: CDR1 SNHLY, CDR2 FYNNEI. Trimming took 2 bases from V and 7 from J, leaving 3 bases between them. The CDR3: CASSELNSPLHF. CDR3 coding DNA: TGTGCCAGCAGTGAACTCAATTCACCCCTCCACTTT. The whole variable domain, remainder taken from reference TRBV2 and TRBJ1-6, is EPEVTQTPSHQVTQMGQEVILRCVPISNHLYFYWYRQILGQKVEFLVSFYNNEISEKSEIFDDQFSVERPDGSNFTLKIRSTKLEDSAMYFCASSELNSPLHFGNGTRLTVT.